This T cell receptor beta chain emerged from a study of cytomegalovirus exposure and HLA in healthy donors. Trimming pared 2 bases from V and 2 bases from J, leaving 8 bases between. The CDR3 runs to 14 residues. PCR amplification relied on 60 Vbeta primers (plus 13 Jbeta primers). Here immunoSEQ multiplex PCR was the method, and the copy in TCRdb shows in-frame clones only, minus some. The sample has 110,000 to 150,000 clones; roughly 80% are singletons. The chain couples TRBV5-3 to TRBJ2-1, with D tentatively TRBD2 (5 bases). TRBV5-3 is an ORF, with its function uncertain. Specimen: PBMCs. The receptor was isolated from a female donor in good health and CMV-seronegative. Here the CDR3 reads CARSFSGTYNEQFF. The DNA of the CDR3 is TGTGCCAGAAGCTTTTCGGGAACCTACAATGAGCAGTTCTTC.